Detailed here is one T cell receptor (beta chain). These data originate in a study of CD8 T cells in ankylosing spondylitis. TCRdb reanalysed the 5' RACE reads using MiXCR and keeps one entry per CDR3 protein. The data show 100,000 or so distinct CDR3 sequences, with more than 20% seen just once and 9% to 15% held by the top ten. V was cut by 5 bases and J by 1 base, with 12 bases left in between. In germline, CDR1 is GTSNPN, CDR2 SVGIG (reference sequence). This CDR3 contains 13 residues. This sequence was found in a male donor with ankylosing spondylitis. The sample was synovial fluid, either unsorted or a sorted T cell fraction (not recorded which). The rearrangement uses TRBV30 and TRBJ2-7; D is unclear. The CDR3 sequence is CAWQGVGSYEQYF. The CDR3 DNA reads as TGTGCCTGGCAAGGAGTGGGATCCTACGAGCAGTACTTC.